Listed below are T cell receptor beta chains from one sample, sequenced in a study of shared clonotypes between healthy human individuals. TCRdb's copy holds only in-frame clones and misses some; the assay was immunoSEQ multiplex PCR. The profile shows about 470,000 clones, 75% to 85% of them singletons. The sample consisted of PBMCs. Receptors originate from a woman between 35 and 50 years old in good health. Some clones in this sample may be carry-over from other donors' samples. The CDR3 runs from the conserved cysteine through the conserved F or W. Each record gives: V gene, D gene, J gene, clone size, CDR3 protein, CDR3 DNA. The D gene is left open where the match is weak. Only part of the rows carry a size: once, few, many, or a class if the clone is expanded.

TRBV30,TRBD1,TRBJ1-5,few,CAWSPGTGDQPQHF,TGTGCCTGGAGTCCCGGGACAGGCGATCAGCCCCAGCATTTT
TRBV29-1,NA,TRBJ1-2,NA,CSVVSGYGYTF,TGCAGCGTTGTGTCGGGTTATGGCTACACCTTC
TRBV18,TRBD1,TRBJ1-2,NA,CASSPTGGLVDYGYTF,TGTGCCAGCTCACCGACAGGGGGCCTCGTGGACTATGGCTACACCTTC
TRBV27,TRBD2,TRBJ2-7,NA,CASRLNSGSDLEQYF,TGTGCCAGCAGACTTAATAGCGGGAGCGACCTAGAGCAGTACTTC
TRBV27,NA,TRBJ1-2,NA,CASSLYRDGLYGYTF,TGTGCCAGCAGTTTATACCGGGACGGACTCTATGGCTACACCTTC
TRBV15,NA,TRBJ1-1,NA,CATSRDLAANTEAFF,TGTGCCACCAGCAGAGATCTAGCTGCGAACACTGAAGCTTTCTTT
TRBV29-1,NA,TRBJ1-2,NA,CSVPTENGYTF,TGCAGCGTTCCGACAGAGAATGGCTACACCTTC
TRBV27,NA,TRBJ2-3,NA,CARLCFTDTQYF,TGTGCCAGACTCTGCTTCACAGATACGCAGTATTTT
TRBV15,TRBD2,TRBJ2-2,NA,CATSRSLLAGANTGELFF,TGTGCCACCAGCAGATCTTTACTAGCGGGGGCGAACACCGGGGAGCTGTTTTTT
TRBV6-5,NA,TRBJ1-1,NA,CASSYWGQGDTEAFF,TGTGCCAGCAGTTACTGGGGCCAGGGAGACACTGAAGCTTTCTTT
TRBV11-3,TRBD2,TRBJ2-2,few,CASSLRSGSTGELFF,TGTGCCAGCAGCTTACGTAGCGGGAGCACCGGGGAGCTGTTTTTT
TRBV5-1,TRBD1,TRBJ2-5,once,CASSPGQTQETQYF,TGCGCCAGCAGCCCGGGACAGACTCAAGAGACCCAGTACTTC
TRBV2,TRBD2,TRBJ2-7,NA,CASSDPSGSYEQYF,TGTGCCAGCAGTGATCCTAGCGGGAGCTACGAGCAGTACTTC
TRBV5-1,TRBD2,TRBJ2-1,NA,CASSERAGGDNEQFF,TGCGCCAGCTCCGAGCGAGCGGGAGGGGACAATGAGCAGTTCTTC
TRBV7-2,TRBD1,TRBJ1-2,NA,CASSLTGTGDYGYTF,TGTGCCAGCAGCTTAACCGGGACAGGGGACTATGGCTACACCTTC
TRBV10-3,TRBD2,TRBJ2-2,NA,CAISDPGLGAGELFF,TGTGCCATCAGTGACCCGGGACTAGGGGCCGGGGAGCTGTTTTTT
TRBV6-6,NA,TRBJ2-5,NA,CASSTPRETQYF,TGTGCCAGCAGTACCCCCCGAGAGACCCAGTACTTC
TRBV7-8,NA,TRBJ2-5,NA,CASSLLRDGETQYF,TGTGCCAGCAGCTTACTCCGGGACGGGGAGACCCAGTACTTC
TRBV5-1,NA,TRBJ1-3,NA,CASSLEGGSGNTIYF,TGCGCCAGCAGCTTGGAAGGGGGCTCTGGAAACACCATATATTTT
TRBV28,TRBD2,TRBJ2-5,NA,CASTLGLLAVQETQYF,TGTGCCAGCACCTTAGGGTTACTAGCGGTACAAGAGACCCAGTACTTC
TRBV5-1,TRBD1,TRBJ1-1,NA,CASSGGQMNTEAFF,TGCGCCAGCAGCGGGGGACAGATGAACACTGAAGCTTTCTTT
TRBV10-3,NA,TRBJ1-2,NA,CAISESTGLHYGYTF,TGTGCCATCAGTGAGTCGACAGGACTTCATTATGGCTACACCTTC
TRBV10-3,TRBD2,TRBJ2-1,NA,CAISESGGGRAHNEQFF,TGTGCCATCAGTGAGTCGGGCGGCGGGAGGGCCCACAATGAGCAGTTCTTC
TRBV19,NA,TRBJ1-1,once,CASSTGLRNTEAFF,TGTGCCAGTAGTACGGGACTCCGGAACACTGAAGCTTTCTTT
TRBV4-3,NA,TRBJ1-2,NA,CASSQDRQTYTF,TGCGCCAGCAGCCAAGATCGGCAGACCTACACCTTC
TRBV14,NA,TRBJ1-3,NA,CASSHYSGGNTIYF,TGTGCCAGCAGCCACTACTCGGGCGGAAACACCATATATTTT
TRBV27,NA,TRBJ2-1,NA,CASRVYDEQFF,TGTGCCAGCAGGGTTTACGATGAGCAGTTCTTC
TRBV6-1,TRBD1,TRBJ2-7,NA,CASSRDSTYEQYF,TGTGCCAGCAGTCGGGACAGCACTTACGAGCAGTACTTC
TRBV18,NA,TRBJ2-1,once,CASSPIGAEYNEQFF,TGTGCCAGCTCCCCGATCGGGGCCGAGTACAATGAGCAGTTCTTC
TRBV5-4,NA,TRBJ1-2,NA,CASSLNRGDNGYTF,TGTGCCAGCAGCTTGAACCGGGGGGATAATGGCTACACCTTC
TRBV18,NA,TRBJ1-2,NA,CASSLADSNYGYTF,TGTGCCAGCTCACTTGCCGACAGTAACTATGGCTACACCTTC
TRBV6-6,TRBD1,TRBJ2-1,NA,CASSYWDRRYNEQFF,TGTGCCAGCAGTTACTGGGACAGGCGTTACAATGAGCAGTTCTTC
TRBV7-6,TRBD1,TRBJ1-2,NA,CASSKVGTGGGYTF,TGTGCCAGCAGCAAAGTGGGGACAGGGGGTGGCTACACCTTC
TRBV5-4,NA,TRBJ2-7,NA,CASSHQTGDYYEQYF,TGTGCCAGCAGCCATCAGACAGGGGACTACTACGAGCAGTACTTC
TRBV29-1,NA,TRBJ2-7,NA,CSVDSGHYEQYF,TGCAGCGTTGATTCGGGACACTACGAGCAGTACTTC
TRBV4-1,TRBD2,TRBJ2-1,NA,CASSQFPGRDYNEQFF,TGCGCCAGCAGCCAATTCCCCGGGAGGGATTACAATGAGCAGTTCTTC
TRBV29-1,NA,TRBJ2-3,NA,CSAPVMQSDTQYF,TGCAGCGCCCCGGTCATGCAATCAGATACGCAGTATTTT
TRBV5-4,NA,TRBJ2-7,NA,CASSYDLSTYEQYF,TGTGCCAGCAGCTATGACTTATCGACCTACGAGCAGTACTTC
TRBV4-2,TRBD1,TRBJ1-1,NA,CASSQVSQGEAAFF,TGTGCCAGCAGCCAAGTCTCACAGGGGGAGGCAGCTTTCTTT
TRBV14,NA,TRBJ1-6,NA,CASSQVRGLRNSPLHF,TGTGCCAGCAGCCAAGTGAGGGGCCTTCGGAATTCACCCCTCCACTTT
TRBV29-1,TRBD2,TRBJ2-7,once,CSVGSAGVNEQYF,TGCAGCGTTGGATCAGCGGGAGTCAACGAGCAGTACTTC
TRBV7-9,NA,TRBJ2-2,many,CASSLLGLPITANTGELFF,TGTGCCAGCAGCTTACTTGGGCTTCCCATAACCGCGAACACCGGGGAGCTGTTTTTT
TRBV9,NA,TRBJ2-2,NA,CASSLPPDGLNTGELFF,TGTGCCAGCAGCCTCCCCCCCGATGGGCTGAACACCGGGGAGCTGTTTTTT
TRBV19,NA,TRBJ2-7,many,CASGRDGGYEQYF,TGTGCCAGTGGAAGGGACGGAGGCTACGAGCAGTACTTC
TRBV5-1,NA,TRBJ1-2,NA,CASSLAINNYGYTF,TGCGCCAGCAGCTTGGCCATCAATAACTATGGCTACACCTTC
TRBV6-1,NA,TRBJ1-2,many,CASRAGPEMDGYTF,TGTGCCAGCAGGGCCGGGCCAGAGATGGATGGCTACACCTTC
TRBV7-9,NA,TRBJ1-4,few,CASSPTAGGEKLFF,TGTGCCAGCAGCCCTACAGCGGGGGGTGAAAAACTGTTTTTT
TRBV9,NA,TRBJ2-5,once,CASSPHPGVSETQYF,TGTGCCAGCAGCCCTCACCCGGGGGTATCGGAGACCCAGTACTTC
TRBV29-1,NA,TRBJ2-3,NA,CSVGLADTQYF,TGCAGCGTTGGGCTAGCTGATACGCAGTATTTT
TRBV7-2,NA,TRBJ2-2,NA,CASSLVTIRNTGELFF,TGTGCCAGCAGCTTAGTGACTATCCGCAACACCGGGGAGCTGTTTTTT
TRBV7-6,TRBD2,TRBJ2-5,NA,CASSLVAGGAGAQYF,TGTGCCAGCAGCTTAGTGGCGGGGGGCGCGGGCGCCCAGTACTTC
TRBV19,NA,TRBJ1-5,NA,CASSIVTARNQPQHF,TGTGCCAGTAGTATAGTAACAGCCCGCAATCAGCCCCAGCATTTT
TRBV19,NA,TRBJ1-2,NA,CASSFDSGYTF,TGTGCCAGTAGCTTCGACAGCGGCTACACCTTC